The 10 T cell receptor beta chains given below trace back to one sample, sequenced in a study of shared clonotypes between healthy human individuals. This table comes from immunoSEQ multiplex PCR, and its TCRdb copy is limited to in-frame clones, with some not included. The sample has around 2.3 million clones; 90% to 97% are singletons. Sequences were obtained from naive CD4+ T cells sorted from blood. Subset given: CD45RA+ positively selected. The source is a man aged 18 to 35 in good health.

The V call is TRBV5-4, the J call TRBJ2-3, with 8 bases identical to TRBD1. Trimming at V came to 4 bases and at J to 7 bases, leaving 8 bases not matched to a gene. The CDR3 totals 14 residues. Germline V CDR1 and CDR2: SGHNT, YYREEE (reference sequence). The CDR3 DNA sequence: TGTGCCAGCAGCCCGGGACAGGAGATATATACGCAGTATTTT. Translated: CASSPGQEIYTQYF.

The CDR3 spells CASSEDIHNNSPLHF. CDR3 in DNA: TGTGCCAGCAGTGAGGACATCCACAATAATTCACCCCTCCACTTT. J is TRBJ1-6 and V is TRBV2; maybe TRBD1 (5 bases). The germline V and J ends were trimmed by 3 bases and 5 bases, with 11 bases remaining between them. CDR1 SNHLY and CDR2 FYNNEI come from the germline V gene. This CDR3 has 15 amino acids.

This chain connects TRBV7-8 to TRBJ1-4; no clear D gene. The CDR3 sequence is 16 residues long. Germline V lookup: CDR1 SGHVS, CDR2 FQNEAQ. With 2 bases removed from V and 3 bases from J, the gap between germline ends came to 13 bases. This CDR3 reads CASSLSGPAANEKLFF. The CDR3 DNA follows: TGTGCCAGCAGCTTATCCGGCCCGGCGGCTAATGAAAAACTGTTTTTT.

The chain links TRBV6-5 to TRBJ1-1; D perhaps matches TRBD1 (6 bases). Germline assignment: CDR1 MNHEY and CDR2 SVGAGI. The V end was cut by 4 bases, the J end by 5 bases, with 11 bases between. This CDR3 region has 13 residues. The CDR3 spells CASSWYRETEAFF. The DNA for the CDR3 is TGTGCCAGCAGTTGGTACAGGGAGACTGAAGCTTTCTTT.

V usage is TRBV28 and J usage is TRBJ1-3, with TRBD1 identical over 10 bases. The V and J ends lost 10 bases and 3 bases, in that order; junction bases with no gene match: 9. Germline CDR1 reads MDHEN; CDR2 reads SYDVKM. The CDR3 runs 15 residues. CDR3 protein: CATNGQGEGGNTIYF. The CDR3 nucleotides are TGTGCCACCAACGGACAGGGGGAAGGTGGAAACACCATATATTTT.

The chain employs TRBV5-1 and TRBJ2-3; 7 positions agree with TRBD2. This CDR3 region has 14 residues. The V gene end was trimmed by 4 bases and the J gene end by 2 bases; junction bases not matched to a gene: 4. CDR1 SGHRS and CDR2 YFSETQ come from the germline V gene. CDR3 amino acids: CASSVGTITDTQYF. The CDR3 bases are TGCGCCAGCAGCGTCGGGACTATCACAGATACGCAGTATTTT.

The chain carries TRBV7-8 and TRBJ2-7; TRBD2 is a possible D gene (6 bases). V lost 5 bases and J 0 bases, leaving 14 bases between the germline ends. CDR3 size: 15 residues. Germline-derived CDR1 and CDR2 are SGHVS and FQNEAQ. The DNA of the CDR3 is TGTGCCAGCAGCCTCACTAGCAGTCGCTCCTACGAGCAGTACTTC. Amino acids: CASSLTSSRSYEQYF. The variable domain in full, with the rest retrieved from reference TRBV7-8 and TRBJ2-7, is GAGVSQSPRYKVAKRGQDVALRCDPISGHVSLFWYQQALGQGPEFLTYFQNEAQLDKSGLPSDRFFAERPEGSVSTLKIQRTQQEDSAVYLCASSLTSSRSYEQYFGPGTRLTVT.

This chain links TRBV6-1 with TRBJ2-7, with 7 bases aligning to TRBD2. The germline CDR1 and CDR2 sequences are MNHNS and SASEGT. The CDR3 is 15 amino acids. V lost 2 bases, J lost 3 bases, and 7 bases stayed unmatched. The CDR3 DNA sequence: TGTGCCAGCAGTGAATTCGGGGGGTCTCTCTACGAGCAGTACTTC. Translation gives CASSEFGGSLYEQYF.

DNA for the CDR3: TGTGCCAGCAGGGGCGGGGGGGAGTATAATTCACCCCTCCACTTT. It is translated as CASRGGGEYNSPLHF. The J gene is TRBJ1-6, the V gene TRBV5-8, with TRBD1 as a possible D gene (5 bases). V lost 5 bases to trimming and J lost 4 bases, with 13 bases between them. Germline values: CDR1 SGHTS, CDR2 YDEGEE. This CDR3 is built from 15 residues.

About this clone itself: The same CDR3 arises from other DNA sequences in this sample as well. The chain combines TRBV18 with TRBJ1-1, with 11 bases aligning to TRBD1. V dropped 3 bases and J dropped 5; count of bases not matched to a gene: 5. CDR3 length: 15 residues. The germline CDR1 and CDR2 sequences are KGHSH and LQKENI. The CDR3 DNA sequence: TGTGCCAGCTCACCTTCAGGGACAGGGGGGACTGAAGCTTTCTTT. Its translation is CASSPSGTGGTEAFF.